This TCR beta chain emerged from a study of PD-L1 blockade in urothelial cancer. Study information: Analysis of the blood was performed 3 weeks (second dose) and 6 weeks after treatment start.

Points on this clone: Antigen: not known.

The CDR3 is 15 amino acids. The trim removed 3 bases at V and 6 bases at J, leaving 10 bases unmatched. Looked up from germline, CDR1 is MGHRA and CDR2 is YSYEKL. Measured with immunoSEQ multiplex PCR; TCRdb has only the in-frame clones, and not every one. This table holds fewer than 45,000 clones, approximately 78% found once. Patients' cancers were locally advanced or metastatic urothelial carcinomas. Each patient gave between 1 and 8 samples, pretreatment and on-treatment. The study's findings and limits: Durable benefit was linked to greater 3-week expansion of tumor-associated blood clones.

The sequence came from a man between 65 and 85 years old with urothelial cancer. The chain links TRBV4-1 to TRBJ2-7; 8 nucleotides match TRBD1. The starting material was PBMCs, obtained around atezolizumab (anti-PD-L1) treatment. The CDR3 sequence: CASSQGVGRGREQYF. The CDR3 DNA reads as TGCGCCAGCAGCCAGGGGGTCGGCAGGGGGCGCGAGCAGTACTTC.